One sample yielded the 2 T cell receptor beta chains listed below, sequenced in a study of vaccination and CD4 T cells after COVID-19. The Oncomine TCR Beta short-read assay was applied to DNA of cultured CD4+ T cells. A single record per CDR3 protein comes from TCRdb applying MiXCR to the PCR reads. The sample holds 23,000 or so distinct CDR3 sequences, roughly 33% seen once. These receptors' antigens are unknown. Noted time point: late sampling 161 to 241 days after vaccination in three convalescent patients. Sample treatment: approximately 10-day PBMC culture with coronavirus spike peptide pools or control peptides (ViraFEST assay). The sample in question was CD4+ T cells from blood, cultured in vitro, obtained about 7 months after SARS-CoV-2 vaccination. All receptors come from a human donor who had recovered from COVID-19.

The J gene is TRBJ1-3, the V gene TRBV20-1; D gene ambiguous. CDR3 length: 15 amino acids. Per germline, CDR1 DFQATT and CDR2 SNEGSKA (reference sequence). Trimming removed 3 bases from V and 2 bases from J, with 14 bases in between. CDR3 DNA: TGCAGTGCTAGGGCGGGCGGTGATGCTGGAAACACCATATATTTT. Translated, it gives CSARAGGDAGNTIYF.

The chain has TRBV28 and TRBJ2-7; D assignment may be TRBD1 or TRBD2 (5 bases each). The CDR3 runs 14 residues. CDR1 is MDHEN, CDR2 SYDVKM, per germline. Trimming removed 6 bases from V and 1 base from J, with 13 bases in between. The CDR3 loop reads CASSPRGGSYEQYF. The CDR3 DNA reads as TGTGCCAGCAGCCCAAGGGGCGGGTCCTACGAGCAGTACTTC.